The entry below gives a single T cell receptor beta chain sequence along with its context. Its antigen is currently unknown. A J-beta primer mix and a sample-barcoded 5' primer were used in a second PCR of about 7 to 11 cycles. Per sample, CDR3-containing paired-end reads numbered at least 3 million. Using its own MiXCR run on the 5' RACE reads, TCRdb lists one record per CDR3 protein. The table records roughly 800,000 distinct CDR3 sequences, approximately 35% of them present only once. This specimen belongs to a study of blood T cells in healthy people across ages. Whole-study results and caveats: Diversity figures based on one million T cells were deemed too low. Naive CD4+ cell counts and diversity both ran higher in long-lived than in aged donors.

Around 10 milliliters was the volume of peripheral blood drawn from each donor. Germline CDR1 SGHDT, CDR2 YYEEEE. V was cut by 2 bases and J by 9 bases, with 12 bases left in between. The CDR3 extends over 13 amino acids. Sequencing input: blood. The sequence was collected from a man younger than 35 in good health. The chain combines TRBV5-6 with TRBJ2-1; no definite D call. CDR3: CASSFPTVGEQFF. The CDR3 DNA follows: TGTGCCAGCAGCTTCCCCACAGTAGGTGAGCAGTTCTTC.